The sequence of this T cell receptor beta chain was determined in a study of PD-L1 blockade in urothelial cancer. The wider study: Twenty-five of the 29 patients were men with bladder-origin urothelial cancer. Individuals in the cohort had been given 0 to 3 earlier chemotherapy regimens. A median of about 140,000 T cells was found in the blood samples.

Some clones are missing from TCRdb's copy, which holds only in-frame ones; the method was immunoSEQ multiplex PCR. The sample includes about 32,000 clones, around 83% of them seen just once. This clonotype was obtained from a man in his sixties with urothelial cancer. Specimen: PBMCs, collected around atezolizumab (anti-PD-L1) treatment.

The CDR3 region is CASSPRQGLNTEAFF. In DNA, the CDR3 is TGTGCCAGCAGCCCTAGGCAGGGGCTGAACACTGAAGCTTTCTTT. V is TRBV7-2 and J is TRBJ1-1, with a tentative D call TRBD1 (6 bases). Trimming shortened V by 5 bases and J by 0 bases, and 13 bases separated the two germline ends. The CDR3 runs to 15 residues. The germline V gene encodes CDR1 SGHTA and CDR2 FQGNSA.